This record concerns one TCR beta chain sequence. Its antigen is undetermined. At sampling all donors were nominally healthy, likely with unrecorded immune exposures. PCR employed 60 Vbeta and 13 Jbeta primers. The data were produced by immunoSEQ multiplex PCR, yet TCRdb's version contains in-frame clones alone and is incomplete. Of under 90,000 clones listed, 75% were seen once; the top ten hold about 2.2%. The sample is drawn from a study of cytomegalovirus exposure and HLA in healthy donors. Findings and limits, study-wide: The study dropped some indistinguishable V segments, TRBV6-2 and TRBV6-3 among them. Most TCR sequences were uncommon, yet certain public TCRs appeared in many donors. Cytomegalovirus status was reportedly diagnosed by the classifier with high sensitivity and specificity.

The germline V gene has CDR1 KGHSY and CDR2 FQNENV. V lost 1 base and J lost 2; bases outside the gene matches: 14. The CDR3 length is 20 residues. The receptor's source is a man aged 40-50 years in good health and CMV-seronegative. Sequenced input: PBMCs. The genes are TRBV16 and TRBJ2-3; 11 bases agree with TRBD1. The CDR3 region is CASSQLRTGGLVFSTDTQYF. The CDR3, as DNA: TGTGCCAGCAGCCAATTGAGGACAGGGGGCCTGGTGTTTTCCACAGATACGCAGTATTTT.